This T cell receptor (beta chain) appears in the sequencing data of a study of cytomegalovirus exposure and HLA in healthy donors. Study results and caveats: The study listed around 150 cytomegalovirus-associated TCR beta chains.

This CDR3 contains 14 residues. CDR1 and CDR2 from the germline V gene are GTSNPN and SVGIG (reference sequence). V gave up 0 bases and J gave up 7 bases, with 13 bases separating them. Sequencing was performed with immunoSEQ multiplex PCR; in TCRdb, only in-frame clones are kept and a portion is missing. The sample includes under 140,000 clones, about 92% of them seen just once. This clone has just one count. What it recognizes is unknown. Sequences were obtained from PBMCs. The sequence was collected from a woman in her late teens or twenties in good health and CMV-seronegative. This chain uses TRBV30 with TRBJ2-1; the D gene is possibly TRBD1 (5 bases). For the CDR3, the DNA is TGTGCCTGGAGTGTAAGGGGAACCCGAAATGAGCAGTTCTTC. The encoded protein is CAWSVRGTRNEQFF.